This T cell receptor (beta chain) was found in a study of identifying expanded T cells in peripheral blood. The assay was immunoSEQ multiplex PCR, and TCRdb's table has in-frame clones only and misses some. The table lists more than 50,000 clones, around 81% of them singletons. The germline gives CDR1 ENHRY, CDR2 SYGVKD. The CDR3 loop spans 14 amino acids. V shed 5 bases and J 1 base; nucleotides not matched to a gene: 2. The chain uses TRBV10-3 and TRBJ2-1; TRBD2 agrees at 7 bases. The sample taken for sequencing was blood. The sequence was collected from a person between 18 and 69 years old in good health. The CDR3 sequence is CAISSGDSYNEQFF. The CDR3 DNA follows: TGTGCCATCAGTAGCGGGGATTCCTACAATGAGCAGTTCTTC.